Listed here are 32 T cell receptor beta chains from one sample, sequenced in a study of graft-versus-host responses after intestinal transplantation. These TCRs are of unknown antigen specificity. Using immunoSEQ multiplex PCR, the repertoire was profiled, and TCRdb retains in-frame clones only, with some absent. The sample includes tens of thousands of clones, about 95% of them seen just once. The sample was unstimulated CD4+ T cells sorted from spleen or lymph node cells, taken before transplant. These receptors were taken from a human donor who was the organ donor for an intestinal transplant.

The rearrangement links TRBV28 to TRBJ2-1; TRBD2 agrees at 8 bases. The V and J ends lost 8 bases and 3 bases, in that order; junction bases with no gene match: 12. The CDR3 consists of 16 residues. Germline assignment: CDR1 MDHEN and CDR2 SYDVKM. CDR3 protein: CASCWVAGLSYNEQFF. The DNA of the CDR3 is TGTGCCAGCTGCTGGGTAGCGGGGTTAAGCTACAATGAGCAGTTCTTC.

This chain links TRBV27 with TRBJ2-1, with 9 bases fitting TRBD2. Germline assignment: CDR1 MNHEY and CDR2 SMNVEV (reference sequence). V shed 6 bases and J 6 bases; nucleotides not matched to a gene: 9. This CDR3 contains 15 residues. The DNA for the CDR3 is TGTGCCAGCAGAATTAGGCGGGGGGGCGGCAATGAGCAGTTCTTC. Translation: CASRIRRGGGNEQFF.

The chain has TRBV6-5 and TRBJ2-7; 9 bases are shared with TRBD1. CDR1 is MNHEY and CDR2 is SVGAGI in the germline V gene. CDR3 length equals 15 residues. The J segment lost 4 bases and the V segment lost 5 bases, leaving 9 bases of the junction unmatched. The CDR3 sequence: CASSPTGTGLYEQYF. The CDR3 bases are TGTGCCAGCAGTCCTACCGGGACAGGGTTATACGAGCAGTACTTC.

This chain links TRBV2 with TRBJ1-1, with D tentatively TRBD1 (5 bases). Trimming cost V 4 bases and J 1 base, with 7 bases left between them. This CDR3 region has 13 residues. Germline V lookup: CDR1 SNHLY, CDR2 FYNNEI. CDR3 sequence: CASSGQGNTEAFF. CDR3 nucleotide sequence: TGTGCCAGCAGTGGGCAGGGGAACACTGAAGCTTTCTTT.

The rearrangement links TRBV2 to TRBJ2-1; a possible D gene is TRBD1 (5 bases). The germline V gene encodes CDR1 SNHLY and CDR2 FYNNEI. This CDR3 has 14 amino acids. V was trimmed by 10 bases and J by 3 bases, leaving 16 bases between them. CDR3 DNA: TGTGCCACCGCCCAGGGTAGGGTCTACAATGAGCAGTTCTTC. Its translation: CATAQGRVYNEQFF.

This rearrangement joins TRBV4-1 to TRBJ1-6; D might be TRBD1 (6 bases). The CDR3 length is 15 residues. The germline CDR1 and CDR2 sequences are MGHRA and YSYEKL. Trimming removed 4 bases from V and 17 bases from J, with 24 bases in between. CDR3 nucleotide sequence: TGCGCCAGCAGCCTAATGCCAGGGGACCGGTCCTCTGTCCACTTT. Its translation: CASSLMPGDRSSVHF.

The genes are TRBV7-2 and TRBJ2-3; the match to TRBD1 covers 9 bases. Germline loops: CDR1 SGHTA, CDR2 FQGNSA. CDR3 size: 14 residues. V dropped 1 base and J dropped 4; count of bases not matched to a gene: 0. The CDR3 bases are TGTGCCAGCAGCTTAGGACAGGGGGCAGATACGCAGTATTTT. It specifies CASSLGQGADTQYF.

This chain connects TRBV18 to TRBJ2-7; the match to TRBD1 covers 9 bases. From germline, CDR1 is KGHSH and CDR2 LQKENI. The CDR3 runs to 15 residues. V trimming: 1 base; J trimming: 2 bases; junction bases outside the gene matches: 3. The CDR3 nucleotides are TGTGCCAGCTCACCACTGACAGGGGGGACCTACGAGCAGTACTTC. Encoded protein: CASSPLTGGTYEQYF. Full variable domain (remainder filled in from reference TRBV18 and TRBJ2-7): NAGVMQNPRHLVRRRGQEARLRCSPMKGHSHVYWYRQLPEEGLKFMVYLQKENIIDESGMPKERFSAEFPKEGPSILRIQQVVRGDSAAYFCASSPLTGGTYEQYFGPGTRLTVT.

This chain uses TRBV7-6 with TRBJ2-3; D is undetermined. Germline CDR1 and CDR2: SGHVS and FNYEAQ. V was cut by 5 bases and J by 2 bases, with 17 bases left in between. The CDR3 covers 16 residues. CDR3 bases: TGTGCCAGCAGCCCCCCCACGGCAGGACCCACAGATACGCAGTATTTT. Its translation: CASSPPTAGPTDTQYF.

The rearrangement joins TRBV5-1 to TRBJ2-5; TRBD2 aligns across 9 bases. After removal of 2 bases from V and 1 base from J, the junction contained 6 bases not matched to a gene. From germline, CDR1 is SGHRS and CDR2 YFSETQ. This CDR3 is built from 16 residues. The CDR3 loop is CASSFSGLASQETQYF. In DNA, the CDR3 is TGCGCCAGCAGCTTTAGTGGACTAGCGAGCCAAGAGACCCAGTACTTC.

Details on this clone: In the same sample, other DNA sequences code for this CDR3. The rearrangement links TRBV28 to TRBJ2-1, with 8 bases that match TRBD2. Per germline, CDR1 MDHEN and CDR2 SYDVKM. With 5 bases clipped from V and 4 bases from J, the junction kept 10 bases outside the gene matches. There are 16 residues in the CDR3. This chain's CDR3 is CASSPLAGGQYNEQFF. CDR3 sequence (DNA): TGTGCCAGCAGTCCTCTTGCGGGGGGCCAATACAATGAGCAGTTCTTC.

V and J are TRBV6-1 and TRBJ1-5; a weak D match, TRBD1 (5 bases). Looked up from germline, CDR1 is MNHNS and CDR2 is SASEGT. The CDR3 sequence is 13 residues long. Here the CDR3 reads CGTGRVGNQPQHF. CDR3 in DNA: TGTGGGACGGGGCGAGTGGGCAATCAGCCCCAGCATTTT.

V gene TRBV10-3 combines with J gene TRBJ1-5; D unresolved. Germline V gene data show CDR1 as ENHRY and CDR2 as SYGVKD. The V and J ends lost 6 bases and 5 bases respectively, with 8 bases between them. The CDR3 totals 12 residues. CDR3 amino acids: CAIRGLDQPQHF. CDR3 nucleotide sequence: TGTGCCATCAGGGGGTTGGATCAGCCCCAGCATTTT.

The chain has TRBV11-1 and TRBJ2-5, with unresolved D. Trimming removed 0 bases from V and 5 bases from J, with 7 bases in between. The CDR3 runs 13 residues. Germline loops: CDR1 SGHAT, CDR2 FQDESV (reference sequence). CDR3 amino acids: CASSLAGWETQYF. CDR3 sequence (DNA): TGTGCCAGCAGCTTAGCGGGCTGGGAGACCCAGTACTTC.

This clone was found once. J is TRBJ1-6 and V is TRBV6-1, with D uncertain. CDR3 length: 15 amino acids. The germline CDR1 and CDR2 sequences are MNHNS and SASEGT. Deletions cut 2 bases from V and 0 bases from J, with 5 bases between. The CDR3 DNA sequence: TGTGCCAGCAGTGAACATTCCTCCTATAATTCACCCCTCCACTTT. Its protein is CASSEHSSYNSPLHF.

This chain uses TRBV19 with TRBJ1-5; no clear D gene. The CDR3 contains 15 residues. The V gene's germline CDR1 is LNHDA and CDR2 SQIVND (reference sequence). V dropped 7 bases and J dropped 6 bases, with 19 bases sitting between them. This chain's CDR3 is CASTPREGRFQPQHF. The CDR3 DNA follows: TGTGCCAGTACCCCAAGGGAGGGAAGGTTTCAGCCCCAGCATTTT.

The V gene is TRBV19, the J gene TRBJ2-2; D unresolved. The germline gives CDR1 LNHDA, CDR2 SQIVND (reference sequence). The CDR3 sequence is 14 residues long. V was shortened by 1 base and J by 1 base, with 4 bases between the two germline ends. The CDR3, as DNA: TGTGCCAGTAGTATAGGGCAGAACACCGGGGAGCTGTTTTTT. Amino acids: CASSIGQNTGELFF.

The chain combines TRBV19 with TRBJ1-1; no reliable D call. CDR1 is LNHDA and CDR2 is SQIVND in the germline V gene (reference sequence). Deletions cut 6 bases from V and 5 bases from J, with 10 bases between. The CDR3 is 12 residues long. The CDR3 bases are TGTGCCAGTAGGTTCCAGAGTACTGAAGCTTTCTTT. Its translation is CASRFQSTEAFF.

The chain is built from TRBV14 and TRBJ1-4; the match to TRBD1 covers 11 bases. This CDR3 contains 19 residues. Germline CDR1 SGHDN, CDR2 FVKESK. V trimming: 0 bases; J trimming: 3 bases; junction bases outside the gene matches: 9. The CDR3 sequence is CASSQDLGQGVRSNEKLFF. The CDR3 DNA follows: TGTGCCAGCAGCCAAGATCTGGGACAGGGGGTAAGGTCTAATGAAAAACTGTTTTTT.

V usage is TRBV28 and J usage is TRBJ2-7; D remains unclear. This CDR3 is 10 amino acids long. Trimming took off 6 bases at V and 6 bases at J, with 6 bases between the two ends. Germline V CDR1 and CDR2: MDHEN, SYDVKM. Here the CDR3 reads CASSSPEQYF. The CDR3 DNA is TGTGCCAGCAGCTCACCCGAGCAGTACTTC. The variable domain in full, completed from reference TRBV28 and TRBJ2-7, reads DVKVTQSSRYLVKRTGEKVFLECVQDMDHENMFWYRQDPGLGLRLIYFSYDVKMKEKGDIPEGYSVSREKKERFSLILESASTNQTSMYLCASSSPEQYFGPGTRLTVT.

V usage is TRBV6-1 and J usage is TRBJ2-1; D remains unclear. V was clipped by 5 bases and J by 7 bases, with 9 bases between them. This CDR3 comprises 12 residues. Germline CDR1 MNHNS, CDR2 SASEGT. The CDR3 DNA follows: TGTGCCAGCAGTTATAGGGCTAATGAGCAGTTCTTC. Amino acid sequence: CASSYRANEQFF.

The chain joins TRBV6-1 to TRBJ1-4; D is possibly TRBD1 (6 bases). The germline CDR1 and CDR2 sequences are MNHNS and SASEGT. V lost 6 bases and J lost 11, with 22 bases in between. This CDR3 comprises 15 residues. The CDR3 here is CASRSTGPGGKKLFF. CDR3 in DNA: TGTGCCAGCAGATCGACAGGCCCCGGTGGGAAGAAACTGTTTTTT.

This sequence joins TRBV19 and TRBJ2-4; 8 positions agree with TRBD1. The V segment lost 8 bases and the J segment 1 base; nucleotides outside the gene matches: 4. The CDR3 consists of 14 residues. Germline-derived CDR1 and CDR2 are LNHDA and SQIVND (reference sequence). CDR3 in DNA: TGTGCCAGTTGGGACAGGTCGGCCAAAAACATTCAGTACTTC. Its translation: CASWDRSAKNIQYF.

The chain uses TRBV19 and TRBJ1-4; D is unresolved. V was cut by 1 base and J by 7 bases, with 10 bases left in between. There are 14 residues in the CDR3. Germline CDR1 reads LNHDA; CDR2 reads SQIVND (reference sequence). The CDR3 reads CASSIGYVGEKLFF. In DNA form, the CDR3 reads TGTGCCAGTAGTATAGGGTACGTCGGTGAAAAACTGTTTTTT.

This chain joins TRBV30 and TRBJ2-5; TRBD1 agrees at 9 bases. Germline lookup yields CDR1 GTSNPN and CDR2 SVGIG (reference sequence). The CDR3 consists of 14 residues. V lost 7 bases, J lost 2 bases, and 8 bases stayed unmatched. The CDR3 DNA reads TGTGCCTTCACCCGGGACAGGGATCAAGAGACCCAGTACTTC. This encodes CAFTRDRDQETQYF.

This chain uses TRBV27 with TRBJ1-6; perhaps TRBD1 as D (6 bases). Germline CDR1 MNHEY, CDR2 SMNVEV (reference sequence). The CDR3 has 12 amino acids. V was trimmed by 3 bases and J by 14 bases, leaving 11 bases between them. CDR3 region: CASSFTGRALHF. In DNA, the CDR3 is TGTGCCAGCAGTTTCACAGGGAGGGCCCTCCACTTT.

The chain has TRBV5-1 and TRBJ1-1; 8 nucleotides match TRBD1. J lost 5 bases, V lost 1 base, and 4 bases had no gene match. This CDR3 has 14 residues. Germline lookup yields CDR1 SGHRS and CDR2 YFSETQ. The DNA for the CDR3 is TGCGCCAGCAGCTTGATGCAGGGGGCGACTGAAGCTTTCTTT. Translation gives CASSLMQGATEAFF.

V usage is TRBV5-1 and J usage is TRBJ2-3; a possible D gene is TRBD1 (6 bases). In germline, CDR1 is SGHRS, CDR2 YFSETQ. The V end was cut by 2 bases, the J end by 7 bases, with 20 bases between. CDR3 length: 16 residues. In DNA, the CDR3 is TGCGCCAGCAGCTTTGGGGCATCAGGGACACATAATACGCAGTATTTT. Its protein is CASSFGASGTHNTQYF.

This chain joins TRBV7-6 and TRBJ1-5, with 10 nucleotides matching TRBD1. J was trimmed by 2 bases and V by 1 base; bases with no gene match: 8. The CDR3 spans 18 residues. Germline CDR1 and CDR2: SGHVS and FNYEAQ. CDR3 sequence reads: CASSLVPLGTGGNQPQHF. CDR3 bases: TGTGCCAGCAGCTTAGTTCCACTTGGGACAGGGGGCAATCAGCCCCAGCATTTT. Combining the CDR3 with reference TRBV7-6 and TRBJ1-5 gives the whole variable domain GAGVSQSPRYKVTKRGQDVALRCDPISGHVSLYWYRQALGQGPEFLTYFNYEAQQDKSGLPNDRFSAERPEGSISTLTIQRTEQRDSAMYRCASSLVPLGTGGNQPQHFGDGTRLSIL.

J is TRBJ1-6 and V is TRBV5-1, with D unclear. V was clipped by 0 bases and J by 5 bases, with 21 bases between them. Germline values: CDR1 SGHRS, CDR2 YFSETQ. The CDR3 contains 19 residues. The CDR3 coding sequence is TGCGCCAGCAGCTTGGGTATAACCCTCGGGTGGCCAGATAATTCACCCCTCCACTTT. Amino acids: CASSLGITLGWPDNSPLHF.

J is TRBJ2-7 and V is TRBV2, with a possible D match to TRBD2 (5 bases). CDR1 is SNHLY and CDR2 is FYNNEI in the germline V gene. V dropped 3 bases and J dropped 4 bases, with 13 bases sitting between them. The CDR3 has 14 residues. CDR3 DNA: TGTGCCAGCAGTGACAGCGGTGCCCTTTACGAGCAGTACTTC. This sequence encodes CASSDSGALYEQYF.

V is TRBV7-9 and J is TRBJ1-5; no definite D call. CDR3 length: 14 residues. Trimming removed 1 base from V and 6 bases from J, with 10 bases in between. Germline V lookup: CDR1 SEHNR, CDR2 FQNEAQ (reference sequence). The CDR3 is CASSLGGLAQPQHF. The CDR3 DNA reads TGTGCCAGCAGCTTAGGCGGTCTCGCTCAGCCCCAGCATTTT.